A selection of T cell receptor beta chains follows, all from one sample in a study of beta chain features in type 1 diabetes. Produced via immunoSEQ multiplex PCR; TCRdb's table is partial and in-frame only. Found here are about 360,000 clones, roughly 13% of them singletons; the top ten hold 0.017%. Sequenced sample: naive CD4+ T cells from blood. The receptors were gathered from a man between 18 and 35 years old in good health. The CDR3 runs from the conserved cysteine through the conserved F or W. The D gene is left open where the match is weak. Clone size is given for some rows only: seen once, a few or many times, or a class if the clone is expanded.

D	size	V	J	DNA	CDR3
NA	few	TRBV25-1	TRBJ1-1	TGTGCCAGTGGGGGAGGGCCTGAAGCTTTCTTT	CASGGGPEAFF
NA	NA	TRBV15	TRBJ2-7	TGTGCCACCAGCAGAGGTCACAGCTACGAGCAGTACTTC	CATSRGHSYEQYF
NA	few	TRBV9	TRBJ1-2	TGTGCCAGCAGCTCCCGACATGGGGGCTACACCTTC	CASSSRHGGYTF
TRBD1	NA	TRBV5-5	TRBJ2-7	TGTGCCAGCAGCTTAAATAACAGGGGCGCCTACGAGCAGTACTTC	CASSLNNRGAYEQYF
NA	many	TRBV23-1	TRBJ2-1	TGCGCCAGCAGTCAATGGACAGCCCGGACATACAATGAGCAGTTCTTC	CASSQWTARTYNEQFF
NA	NA	TRBV29-1	TRBJ1-3	TGCAGCTTTACCAGGGGCTCCTCTGGAAACACCATATATTTT	CSFTRGSSGNTIYF
TRBD1	few	TRBV29-1	TRBJ1-4	TGCAGCGTCCGGACAGGGACTAATGAAAAACTGTTTTTT	CSVRTGTNEKLFF
NA	few	TRBV28	TRBJ2-7	TGTGCCAGCAGCTTCCTCAGGGACGAGCAGTACTTC	CASSFLRDEQYF
NA	few	TRBV4-2	TRBJ1-3	TGTGCCAGCAGCCAAGACAGAATCTTCTCTGGAAACACCATATATTTT	CASSQDRIFSGNTIYF
TRBD1	few	TRBV6-6	TRBJ1-1	TGTGCCAGCAGCTCCGGACAGGGTAGTGAAGCTTTCTTT	CASSSGQGSEAFF
NA	few	TRBV6-5	TRBJ1-2	TGTGCCAGCAGTTCAGGGAACTATGGCTACACCTTC	CASSSGNYGYTF
NA	NA	TRBV10-3	TRBJ2-7	TGTGCCATTAGCGCAGGATCCTACGAGCAGTACTTC	CAISAGSYEQYF
NA	few	TRBV18	TRBJ2-5	TGTGCCAGCTCACCACAGCTGGACTCAAAAGAGACCCAGTACTTC	CASSPQLDSKETQYF
TRBD1	NA	TRBV7-9	TRBJ1-6	TGTGCCAGCAGCTTACTAAGCGTCAGGGGGCGAGGGTATAATTCACCCCTCCACTTT	CASSLLSVRGRGYNSPLHF
NA	NA	TRBV29-1	TRBJ1-4	TGCAGCGCCGAGATAGGTGGCGGGCATGAAAAACTGTTTTTT	CSAEIGGGHEKLFF
NA	NA	TRBV28	TRBJ2-7	TGTGCCAGCAGTTTACCCCAGTCCCCCGAGCAGTACTTC	CASSLPQSPEQYF
NA	NA	TRBV20-1	TRBJ1-2	TGCAGTGCTGTCAGGGGATCCGGCTACACCTTC	CSAVRGSGYTF
TRBD1	NA	TRBV19	TRBJ2-1	TGTGCCAGTAGCCCAAGGACAGGGGGGTCCTACAATGAGCAGTTCTTC	CASSPRTGGSYNEQFF
NA	few	TRBV30	TRBJ1-5	TGTGCCTGGACCACGGGGGGCAGGGTGAATCAGCCCCAGCATTTT	CAWTTGGRVNQPQHF
NA	few	TRBV30	TRBJ1-1	TGTGCCTGGAGTCCTTTGGGGACGGGGGACACTGAAGCTTTCTTT	CAWSPLGTGDTEAFF
NA	NA	TRBV9	TRBJ2-2	TGTGCCAGCAGCGTATCAGGCTGGGGGCCCGGGGAGCTGTTTTTT	CASSVSGWGPGELFF
NA	NA	TRBV28	TRBJ2-3	TGTGCCAACCTGGACAGAAACACAGATACGCAGTATTTT	CANLDRNTDTQYF
TRBD2	few	TRBV9	TRBJ2-7	TGTGCCAGCAGCGTAACTCCGGGAGGGATGAGTTACGAGCAGTACTTC	CASSVTPGGMSYEQYF
NA	few	TRBV5-1	TRBJ2-3	TGCGCCAGCAGCCCGGGGGAGCTCGCCACAGATACGCAGTATTTT	CASSPGELATDTQYF
TRBD2	NA	TRBV7-3	TRBJ2-5	TGTGCCAGCAGCTCCGGGACTAGCGGGAAAGAGACCCAGTACTTC	CASSSGTSGKETQYF
NA	few	TRBV7-2	TRBJ2-3	TGTGCCAGCAGCTATAGACAGCCTAACACAGATACGCAGTATTTT	CASSYRQPNTDTQYF
TRBD2	few	TRBV9	TRBJ2-5	TGTGCCAGCAGCCTTGTCGCCTGGGCGGGAGGGATCCGAGAGACCCAGTACTTC	CASSLVAWAGGIRETQYF
NA	few	TRBV28	TRBJ2-1	TGTGCCAGCAGCAGGAGGAATGAGCAGTTCTTC	CASSRRNEQFF
NA	NA	TRBV2	TRBJ2-7	TGTGCCAGCAGTGGACAGATCACCTACGAGCAGTACTTC	CASSGQITYEQYF
TRBD2	NA	TRBV6-6	TRBJ2-5	TGTGCCAGCAGGGGGACTACCCAAGAGACCCAGTACTTC	CASRGTTQETQYF
NA	few	TRBV9	TRBJ2-7	TGTGCCAGCAGCGTAGGACTAGGATACGAGCAGTACTTC	CASSVGLGYEQYF
TRBD1	few	TRBV5-1	TRBJ2-5	TGCGCCAGCAGCTTTGACAGGGTCGGAGAGACCCAGTACTTC	CASSFDRVGETQYF
TRBD2	few	TRBV18	TRBJ2-7	TGTGCCAGCTCACTCGGGCGGGGGACCACCGAGCAGTACTTC	CASSLGRGTTEQYF
TRBD1	NA	TRBV28	TRBJ1-2	TGTGCCAGCAGTGGGGGACAAACGCCAAGGGGGCTCTATGGCTACACCTTC	CASSGGQTPRGLYGYTF
NA	NA	TRBV7-3	TRBJ2-1	TGTGCCAGCAGCCCCCCACCGGGGTCCTACAATGAGCAGTTCTTC	CASSPPPGSYNEQFF
NA	NA	TRBV20-1	TRBJ2-5	TGCAGTGCTCTTGTGGAGACCCAGTACTTC	CSALVETQYF
NA	few	TRBV4-3	TRBJ1-6	TGCGCCAGCAGCCAGTTATCCGGGACACACAATTCACCCCTCCACTTT	CASSQLSGTHNSPLHF
TRBD1	NA	TRBV28	TRBJ2-7	TGTGCCAGCAGTCCGGGACAGGGTCGGTACGAGCAGTACTTC	CASSPGQGRYEQYF
TRBD1	NA	TRBV2	TRBJ2-2	TGTGCCAGCAAAGTTGACAGGGGTCCCGGGGAGCTGTTTTTT	CASKVDRGPGELFF
NA	few	TRBV18	TRBJ1-3	TGTGCCAGCTCACCGGGGGGGTCGACTGATAACTCTGGAAACACCATATATTTT	CASSPGGSTDNSGNTIYF
NA	NA	TRBV30	TRBJ2-7	TGTGCCTGGAGTACAGGGACACTCGACGAGCAGTACTTC	CAWSTGTLDEQYF
TRBD2	few	TRBV28	TRBJ2-7	TGTGCCAGCAGGGCGGGAGGGGGACCCTACGAGCAGTACTTC	CASRAGGGPYEQYF
NA	NA	TRBV28	TRBJ2-7	TGTGCCAGCATCAACCCCCGGACTCGGTACGAGCAGTACTTC	CASINPRTRYEQYF
NA	few	TRBV7-9	TRBJ2-5	TGTGCCAGCAGCTTCACAACAGGGTTAGGGGGTGAGACCCAGTACTTC	CASSFTTGLGGETQYF
TRBD1	few	TRBV18	TRBJ2-3	TGTGCCAGCTCACGGGGACAGGGGGCGCGTGGCACAGATACGCAGTATTTT	CASSRGQGARGTDTQYF
TRBD2	NA	TRBV7-3	TRBJ2-5	TGTGCCAGCAGCTTAGCGGCGGGGGACGGAGAGACCCAGTACTTC	CASSLAAGDGETQYF
NA	NA	TRBV5-4	TRBJ1-3	TGTGCCAGCAGACGACAGGATGGAAACACCATATATTTT	CASRRQDGNTIYF
NA	few	TRBV20-1	TRBJ1-2	TGCAGTGTCCCAGTTGTGTGGACCTTC	CSVPVVWTF
TRBD1	NA	TRBV9	TRBJ2-3	TGTGCCAGCAGCGTAGGGCAGGGGGTCTTCACAGATACGCAGTATTTT	CASSVGQGVFTDTQYF
TRBD1	NA	TRBV27	TRBJ2-5	TGTGCCAGCGGTACAAGACAGGGCCGGCAAGAGACCCAGTACTTC	CASGTRQGRQETQYF
NA	few	TRBV5-1	TRBJ2-5	TGCGCCAGCAGCTCCCCGCCCGGGTCTCAAGAGACCCAGTACTTC	CASSSPPGSQETQYF
TRBD1	few	TRBV18	TRBJ1-1	TGTGCCAGCTCACCAAGATGGTTCGGACAGGGGGGCACTGAAGCTTTCTTT	CASSPRWFGQGGTEAFF